Given below is one TCR beta chain in context. This clonotype was seen ten or more times. Its antigen has not been determined. No qualities accompany the bases; no much larger clone lies one base away. Stable Graves' hyperthyroidism was defined as no progression to ophthalmopathy during 18 months of follow-up. Hyperthyroidism patients were aged 18 to 65 years and newly diagnosed, with disease duration of less than 2 months. Patients with uncontrolled infections, other autoimmune diseases, pregnancy or lactation were excluded. Diagnoses relied on clinical symptoms, serum thyroxine and TRAb, thyroid ultrasound and orbital computed tomography. Ficoll-Paque density gradient centrifugation was used to isolate PBMCs from approximately 11 ml of fresh peripheral blood. Trizol reagent was used to extract total RNA, and RNA quality was then checked on an Agilent 2100 Bioanalyzer. This entry is derived from a study of T cells in Graves' hyperthyroidism and ophthalmopathy (dated by TCRdb to between 2018 and 2020). With respect to the entire study: Peripheral blood was collected at initial diagnosis, before any treatment. In about six Graves' hyperthyroidism patients, the study also compared T-cell repertoires from thyroid tissue with T-cell repertoires from blood. TCR V-J signatures able to tell the groups apart were searched for in a discovery cohort of 90 to 100 patients, of whom under 45 had Graves' ophthalmopathy and 57 had stable Graves' hyperthyroidism. The paper describes TCR Vbeta CDR3 sequencing of 135 peripheral blood samples, made up of 43 ophthalmopathy patients, some 80 hyperthyroidism patients and some 17 progressor patients. The roughly 94 discovery patients were randomly split 7:3 into training and test sets. Once sampling was done, hyperthyroidism patients were given methimazole at a starting dose of 30 mg daily, whereas ophthalmopathy patients were given high-dose intravenous methylprednisolone. An independent validation cohort of 18 to 20 hyperthyroidism patients and 17 patients who later progressed to ophthalmopathy tested prospective prediction of ophthalmopathy.

Relative to germline, V is 0 bases shorter and J is 4 bases shorter, with 14 bases between their ends. The germline V gene encodes CDR1 SGHAT and CDR2 FQNNGV. Taken from cysteine to phenylalanine, the CDR3 has 16 residues. The entry retains the CDR3 DNA only, 48 bases that are in frame from base 1. The TCR beta CDR3 regions were amplified from RNA transcripts. The first round of RT-PCR for the TCR CDR3 was performed with the HTBI primer set and the Qiagen OneStep RT-PCR kit. Libraries were constructed in a second round of multiplex PCR, after which size selection and purification were performed. The libraries were sequenced on an Illumina HiSeq2000 using paired-end 100 bp reads. Processing in the source paper ran as follows. SOAPnuke was used to process the raw data, throwing out any read that contained adapters or uncalled bases, had a mean Phred below 15, or lacked an exact constant-primer or identifier match. COPE v1.2.5 was used to merge high-quality paired reads, and clonotypes were defined as unique nucleotide sequences. Clonotypes were aligned to IMGT TRBV, TRBD and TRBJ reference segments using MiTCR v1.1. The analysis included only V-J combinations with a frequency above 0.0001, which together covered 99% to 99.2% of the repertoires. The TCS score was defined as the ratio of F50 (clonal expansion) to E x V (chaos), calculated using BLOSUM62-based TCRdist between CDR3 peptides within each V-J. Welch's t-statistics and random forest reduced 450 to 600 V-J features to about 12, which were used in a naive Bayes classifier (R e1071). The public reads were reanalyzed by TCRdb: fastp trimming at Q25, MiXCR alignment, in-frame beta chains only. Every distinct CDR3 protein forms one entry, paired with its most common genes and DNA. TCRdb, rather than the study authors, made the V and J calls. The sample profile shows around 500,000 distinct CDR3 sequences; about 14% of them were found once. Roughly 14% of the sample goes to the ten largest clones.

Broader findings and caveats from the paper: Sample size was not statistically predetermined, and blinding of investigators to group allocation was not performed. In validation, progression to ophthalmopathy was predicted by the model with nearly 71% sensitivity and about 72% specificity, a median of approximately 6.5 months before onset. In cross-validation, a model built on a 13 V-J signature told ophthalmopathy apart from stable hyperthyroidism with just under 90% sensitivity and about 81% specificity, and in testing the same model reached 80%/75%. Most expanded thyroid clonotypes (frequency above 0.001) were also detected in blood, suggesting blood repertoires may reflect thyroid immune responses.

This sequence was found in a woman in her thirties or forties with Graves' hyperthyroidism. Sequencing was done on a sample of blood. The sequence links TRBV11-2 to TRBJ2-3, with no confident D gene call. The bases read TGTGCCAGCAGCTTAGATTTAGCCCGAGGCGCAGATACGCAGTATTTT. It is translated as CASSLDLARGADTQYF.